The source of this T cell receptor (beta chain) is a study of CD8+ T cells in alopecia areata. Germline V lookup: CDR1 SGHRS, CDR2 YFSETQ. This CDR3 comprises 15 residues. V lost 2 bases and J 2 bases, leaving 13 bases between the germline ends. The treatment is: oral pan-JAK inhibitor, 5-10 mg twice daily. cDNA prepared by RNA extraction and subsequent reverse transcription served as the template for sequencing. The method was immunoSEQ multiplex PCR; TCRdb's version includes in-frame clones alone and lacks a portion of them. The repertoire consists of 90,000 to 150,000 clones, with 50% to 55% occurring once and the leading ten covering just over 0.45%.

The receptor was derived from a human donor with alopecia areata. The material sequenced was CD4+ T cells sorted from blood, taken at week 4, from a patient treated with tofacitinib. This chain connects TRBV5-1 to TRBJ1-1; D is unresolved. CDR3 DNA: TGCGCCAGCAGCTTAGCGGGATCCAGCAACACTGAAGCTTTCTTT. It is translated as CASSLAGSSNTEAFF.